A selection of T cell receptor beta chains follows, all from one sample in a study of blood T cell repertoires in COVID-19. Repertoires were generated with immunoSEQ multiplex PCR, while TCRdb's copy carries only in-frame clones and drops some. This table has fewer than 180,000 clones, about 85% appearing once. Sequencing was performed on peripheral blood. These receptors originate from a woman aged 55-69 years with active or convalescent COVID-19. Each CDR3 is given with its conserved first and last residue. The order of the fields is V gene, clone size, D gene, J gene, CDR3 protein, CDR3 DNA. D genes are given only for firm matches. Clone size is shown for a subset of rows, as once, few, many or a class of expanded clone.

v_call: TRBV18; clone_size: -; d_call: -; j_call: TRBJ1-5; cdr3_aa: CASSPLSLQPQHF; cdr3_nt: TGTGCCAGCTCACCATTATCCCTTCAGCCCCAGCATTTT
v_call: TRBV5-5; clone_size: -; d_call: TRBD2; j_call: TRBJ2-3; cdr3_aa: CASSLAGWADTQYF; cdr3_nt: TGTGCCAGCAGCCTAGCGGGGTGGGCAGATACGCAGTATTTT
v_call: TRBV4-3; clone_size: -; d_call: TRBD1; j_call: TRBJ2-1; cdr3_aa: CASSQEVTGGYNEQFF; cdr3_nt: TGCGCCAGCAGCCAAGAAGTCACAGGGGGCTACAATGAGCAGTTCTTC
v_call: TRBV19; clone_size: few; d_call: TRBD1; j_call: TRBJ1-5; cdr3_aa: CASSKGQGAQPQHF; cdr3_nt: TGTGCCAGTAGTAAGGGACAGGGGGCTCAGCCCCAGCATTTT
v_call: TRBV10-2; clone_size: -; d_call: -; j_call: TRBJ1-1; cdr3_aa: CASNSVNGNTEAFF; cdr3_nt: TGCGCCAGCAATTCGGTAAATGGGAACACTGAAGCTTTCTTT
v_call: TRBV2; clone_size: -; d_call: -; j_call: TRBJ1-6; cdr3_aa: CASSGDRSSYNSPLHF; cdr3_nt: TGTGCCAGCAGCGGAGACAGGAGCTCCTATAATTCACCCCTCCACTTT
v_call: TRBV19; clone_size: -; d_call: TRBD1; j_call: TRBJ1-4; cdr3_aa: CASTDQDRVNEKLFF; cdr3_nt: TGTGCCAGTACCGATCAAGACAGGGTAAATGAAAAACTGTTTTTT
v_call: TRBV19; clone_size: -; d_call: -; j_call: TRBJ1-2; cdr3_aa: CATKTAQKNYGYTF; cdr3_nt: TGTGCCACCAAGACAGCCCAGAAAAACTATGGCTACACCTTC
v_call: TRBV27; clone_size: -; d_call: TRBD1; j_call: TRBJ1-1; cdr3_aa: CASTRQGATEAFF; cdr3_nt: TGTGCCAGCACCAGACAGGGGGCCACTGAAGCTTTCTTT
v_call: TRBV2; clone_size: once; d_call: TRBD1; j_call: TRBJ2-7; cdr3_aa: CASGGQGYEQYF; cdr3_nt: TGTGCCAGCGGGGGACAGGGCTACGAGCAGTACTTC